The 25 T cell receptor beta chains in this list originate from one sample, sequenced in a study of patients and donors after allogeneic stem cell transplantation (dated by TCRdb to about 2020). Library preparation employed RT-PCR. Sequencing was carried out with a NextSeq 550. TCRdb redid the processing of the public reads, applying fastp at Q25 and MiXCR, and retained in-frame beta chains. Rows are combined by CDR3 protein, so each entry shows the most common genes and DNA. For this sample there are hundreds of thousands of distinct CDR3 sequences; under 20% appear just once. In total, the top ten clones hold around 7.9% of the sample. Sequenced material: blood, either unsorted or a sorted T cell fraction (not recorded which). Receptors were obtained from a human donor who was either an allogeneic HSCT recipient or a stem cell or donor lymphocyte infusion donor (not recorded which). It is not recorded whose cells these are; they may come from a transplant donor.

This clonotype was detected only a few times. The chain uses TRBV5-1 and TRBJ2-7; 10 bases match TRBD2. The CDR3 extends over 15 amino acids. Germline CDR1 reads SGHRS; CDR2 reads YFSETQ. Trimming at V came to 4 bases and at J to 2 bases, leaving 6 bases not matched to a gene. In nucleotides, the CDR3 is TGCGCCAGCAGCGCTGGCACTAGCGGGACCTACGAGCAGTACTTC. This encodes CASSAGTSGTYEQYF.

This clonotype came up many times. The rearrangement uses TRBV29-1 and TRBJ1-1; D gene unclear. The V end lost 5 bases, the J end lost 4 bases, and 8 bases lay between the germline ends. Germline assignment: CDR1 SQVTM and CDR2 ANQGSEA. CDR3 length: 11 amino acids. CDR3 bases: TGCAGCGTTCGGGTAGGCACTGAAGCTTTCTTT. It is translated as CSVRVGTEAFF.

This clonotype has at least ten counts. The chain joins TRBV12-3 or TRBV12-4 to TRBJ2-5; D gene unclear. V was clipped by 2 bases and J by 5 bases, with 9 bases between them. The CDR3 is 13 amino acids. The CDR3 sequence is CASSLKKPETQYF. Here the CDR3 DNA reads TGTGCCAGCAGTTTAAAGAAGCCGGAGACCCAGTACTTC.

The table lists this clonotype with a few counts. The chain has TRBV19 and TRBJ2-1; D call uncertain. This CDR3 comprises 13 residues. Per germline, CDR1 LNHDA and CDR2 SQIVND (reference sequence). Between the trimmed V and J ends, which lost 1 base and 4 bases, there was a span of 5 bases. The CDR3 protein is CASSIGGYNEQFF. The DNA of the CDR3 is TGTGCCAGTAGTATAGGGGGATACAATGAGCAGTTCTTC. Supplemented by reference TRBV19 and TRBJ2-1, the full variable domain reads DGGITQSPKYLFRKEGQNVTLSCEQNLNHDAMYWYRQDPGQGLRLIYYSQIVNDFQKGDIAEGYSVSREKKESFPLTVTSAQKNPTAFYLCASSIGGYNEQFFGPGTRLTVL.

V is TRBV19 and J is TRBJ2-7; no reliable D call. Looked up from germline, CDR1 is LNHDA and CDR2 is SQIVND (reference sequence). This CDR3 region has 15 residues. Trimming left V 4 bases short and J 1 base short, with 14 bases between. CDR3 amino acids: CASSSGWASSYEQYF. The CDR3 coding sequence is TGTGCCAGTAGTAGCGGATGGGCATCATCCTACGAGCAGTACTTC.

V usage is TRBV12-3 or TRBV12-4 and J usage is TRBJ2-7; 7 positions agree with TRBD2. This CDR3 comprises 14 residues. The trim removed 8 bases at V and 0 bases at J, leaving 7 bases unmatched. This CDR3 reads CASGPLAVSYEQYF. The CDR3, as DNA: TGTGCCAGCGGTCCGCTAGCGGTCTCCTACGAGCAGTACTTC.

V gene TRBV6-1 combines with J gene TRBJ1-5; D is possibly TRBD1 (5 bases). The CDR3 runs to 13 residues. Germline V gene lookup returns CDR1 MNHNS and CDR2 SASEGT. The germline V and J ends were trimmed by 2 bases and 8 bases, with 10 bases remaining between them. The CDR3 reads CASSEPGRKPQHF. The CDR3, as DNA: TGTGCCAGCAGTGAACCAGGGAGGAAGCCCCAGCATTTT.

The table lists this clonotype with many counts. The rearrangement uses TRBV6-2 or TRBV6-3 and TRBJ2-3; TRBD1 is a possible D gene (6 bases). Germline V gives CDR1 MNHEY, CDR2 SVGEGT. Trimming stripped 5 bases from V and 4 bases from J, with 13 bases between. CDR3 length: 14 residues. CDR3 residues: CASSPHRVPDTQYF. DNA of the CDR3: TGTGCCAGCAGTCCTCACAGGGTCCCAGATACGCAGTATTTT.

This clonotype occurred many times. The chain uses TRBV4-3 and TRBJ1-2; 7 bases map to TRBD1. This CDR3 is 14 amino acids long. V gave up 4 bases and J gave up 5 bases; unmatched junction bases: 7. Looked up from germline, CDR1 is LGHNA and CDR2 is YSLEER. The CDR3 DNA reads as TGCGCCAGCAGCCCCGGGACAGTGGGGTATGGCTACACCTTC. This sequence encodes CASSPGTVGYGYTF.

This clonotype showed up many times. The chain joins TRBV12-3 or TRBV12-4 to TRBJ1-5; D ambiguous. This CDR3 comprises 14 residues. V lost 3 bases, J lost 9 bases, and 15 bases lay in between. The CDR3 DNA reads TGTGCCAGCAGTTTGAACATCCGCTCGGGGCCCCAGCATTTT. It translates to CASSLNIRSGPQHF.

The chain recombines TRBV2 with TRBJ2-1; 9 bases match TRBD1. This CDR3 is 13 amino acids long. The J segment lost 8 bases and the V segment lost 4 bases, leaving 3 bases of the junction unmatched. CDR1 is SNHLY and CDR2 is FYNNEI in the germline V gene. Here the CDR3 reads CASSVQGAHEQFF. The CDR3 DNA reads TGTGCCAGCAGTGTACAGGGGGCGCATGAGCAGTTCTTC.

This clonotype was detected only a few times. The rearrangement joins TRBV5-5 to TRBJ2-3, with D possibly matching TRBD1 (6 bases). V dropped 1 base and J dropped 1 base, with 19 bases sitting between them. The CDR3 contains 18 residues. Germline lookup yields CDR1 SGHKS and CDR2 YYEKEE (reference sequence). The CDR3 DNA sequence: TGTGCCAGCAGCTTGATGGCAGAGATCAGGGGAGGCACAGATACGCAGTATTTT. This codes for CASSLMAEIRGGTDTQYF.

J is TRBJ2-1 and V is TRBV27; the match to TRBD2 covers 11 bases. The CDR3 runs 16 residues. Trimming took 3 bases from V and 7 from J; bases not matched to a gene: 8. The germline V gene has CDR1 MNHEY and CDR2 SMNVEV (reference sequence). The CDR3 DNA sequence: TGTGCCAGCAGTTTCCGCGGGCTAGCGGGAGGAAATGAGCAGTTCTTC. This codes for CASSFRGLAGGNEQFF.

A few counts support this clonotype. The chain is built from TRBV2 and TRBJ2-1, with 12 bases fitting TRBD2. The J segment lost 7 bases and the V segment lost 6 bases, leaving 4 bases of the junction unmatched. The CDR3 totals 14 residues. Germline CDR1 reads SNHLY; CDR2 reads FYNNEI. CDR3 residues: CASRIGTSGNEQFF. CDR3 in DNA: TGTGCCAGCAGAATCGGGACTAGCGGGAATGAGCAGTTCTTC.

This clonotype was counted between two and nine times. The V gene is TRBV6-5, the J gene TRBJ2-7; D unclear. The CDR3 length is 14 residues. The germline V and J ends were trimmed by 2 bases and 3 bases, with 11 bases remaining between them. CDR1 is MNHEY and CDR2 is SVGAGI in the germline V gene. The CDR3 DNA reads as TGTGCCAGCAGTTACGGGGTTTCGGACTACGAGCAGTACTTC. Translation gives CASSYGVSDYEQYF.

The chain has TRBV14 and TRBJ1-3; D gene uncertain. Germline V gene lookup returns CDR1 SGHDN and CDR2 FVKESK. The CDR3 runs to 15 residues. V was trimmed by 1 base and J by 0 bases, leaving 7 bases between them. The CDR3 DNA follows: TGTGCCAGCAGCCAAGTTAGGAGCTCTGGAAACACCATATATTTT. Its translation is CASSQVRSSGNTIYF.

This clonotype has a handful of counts. The chain links TRBV6-1 to TRBJ2-1; 9 positions match TRBD2. V shed 7 bases, J shed 0 bases, and the junction held 7 bases outside the gene matches. The CDR3 is 16 amino acids. Looked up from germline, CDR1 is MNHNS and CDR2 is SASEGT. The CDR3 DNA sequence: TGTGCCAGCATCGACATAGCGGGAGACTCCTACAATGAGCAGTTCTTC. Translating gives CASIDIAGDSYNEQFF.

The chain uses TRBV4-2 and TRBJ1-2; a weak D match, TRBD1 (6 bases). The CDR3 runs to 15 residues. The germline CDR1 and CDR2 sequences are LGHNA and YNFKEQ. The V and J ends lost 3 bases and 2 bases respectively, with 13 bases between them. The CDR3 region has the DNA TGTGCCAGCAGCCAGAGGGGGGGGCGAAACTATGGCTACACCTTC. Encoded protein: CASSQRGGRNYGYTF.

This clonotype was observed a few times. The chain links TRBV5-4 to TRBJ1-6, with TRBD1 identical over 8 bases. CDR1 SGHNT and CDR2 YYREEE come from the germline V gene (reference sequence). CDR3 length: 21 residues. V shed 3 bases and J 0 bases; nucleotides not matched to a gene: 17. The CDR3 here is CASSYLAGTGVGPSYNSPLHF. DNA for the CDR3: TGTGCCAGCAGCTATCTTGCCGGGACAGGCGTTGGGCCCTCCTATAATTCACCCCTCCACTTT.

The rearrangement uses TRBV5-6 and TRBJ2-2; D might be TRBD2 (6 bases). Looked up from germline, CDR1 is SGHDT and CDR2 is YYEEEE. The CDR3 is made up of 13 amino acids. Trimming pared 4 bases from V and 7 bases from J, leaving 11 bases between. CDR3 residues: CASSPAGSGELFF. As DNA, the CDR3 is TGTGCCAGCAGCCCGGCGGGGAGCGGGGAGCTGTTTTTT.

On this clonotype itself: This may come from a read error, since a much larger clone is one base off. The genes are TRBV12-3 or TRBV12-4 and TRBJ2-7; D is undetermined. The CDR3 extends over 16 amino acids. The V and J ends lost 7 bases and 3 bases respectively, with 22 bases between them. The DNA for the CDR3 is TGTGCCAGCATACCCCCAACTGGAGAACCCTACTACGAGCAGTACTTC. This sequence encodes CASIPPTGEPYYEQYF.

The chain employs TRBV12-3 or TRBV12-4 and TRBJ2-6, with D uncertain. This CDR3 has 16 amino acids. V shed 3 bases and J shed 2 bases, with 11 bases lying between them. CDR3 residues: CASSFNRRTGANVLTF. The DNA for the CDR3 is TGTGCCAGCAGTTTTAACAGACGCACTGGGGCCAACGTCCTGACTTTC.

The chain is built from TRBV7-2 and TRBJ1-5; 7 positions match TRBD1. Trimming cost V 5 bases and J 0 bases; bases outside gene matches: 4. This CDR3 spans 15 amino acids. Per the germline V gene, CDR1 is SGHTA and CDR2 is FQGNSA. CDR3 in amino acids: CASSQQGYSNQPQHF. The CDR3 nucleotides read TGTGCCAGCAGCCAACAGGGGTATAGCAATCAGCCCCAGCATTTT.

The rearrangement uses TRBV29-1 and TRBJ2-7, with D uncertain. The V gene's germline CDR1 is SQVTM and CDR2 ANQGSEA. The CDR3 is made up of 12 amino acids. V lost 1 base and J lost 10, with 14 bases in between. Here the CDR3 reads CSVEVGHAGQYF. In nucleotides, the CDR3 is TGCAGCGTTGAAGTTGGGCACGCTGGTCAGTACTTC.

The chain employs TRBV12-3 or TRBV12-4 and TRBJ1-2, with a possible D match to TRBD1 (5 bases). This CDR3 has 15 residues. The ends were cut back, 2 bases at V and 2 bases at J, with 12 bases in the middle. The CDR3: CASSLRDGTNYGYTF. The DNA of the CDR3 is TGTGCCAGCAGTTTACGGGACGGAACCAACTATGGCTACACCTTC.